This section outlines one TCR beta chain sequence together with its context. This sample was taken from a study of shared clonotypes between healthy human individuals. The CDR3 spans 16 residues. Germline CDR1 SGHDN, CDR2 FVKESK. Trimming removed 1 base from V and 4 bases from J, with 16 bases in between. The repertoire was sequenced with immunoSEQ multiplex PCR; TCRdb's copy has only in-frame clones and lacks some. The table lists 2,500,000 or so clones, over 85% of them singletons. The sequence derives from a man younger than 35 in good health. This rearrangement joins TRBV14 to TRBJ1-2; no firm D call. The sequenced material came from naive CD4+ T cells sorted from blood. Indicated subset: CD45RA+ positively selected. DNA for the CDR3: TGTGCCAGCAGCCAAGTCGTCGGACCGATTATCTATGGCTACACCTTC. It yields the protein CASSQVVGPIIYGYTF.